These T cell receptor beta chains were read from a single sample in a study of CD8 T cells in ankylosing spondylitis. TCRdb itself ran the 5' RACE reads through MiXCR, one entry per CDR3 protein. This sample carries about 360,000 distinct CDR3 sequences, 20% to 25% of them seen once, and the ten largest clones take around 13%. The specimen was blood, either unsorted or a sorted T cell fraction (not recorded which). The receptors shown here come from a male donor with ankylosing spondylitis or in good health (not recorded which). Both conserved end residues are part of each CDR3. Fields, in order: clone size, V gene, D gene, J gene, CDR3 protein, CDR3 DNA. D genes are given only for firm matches. A row's size may be missing; if present it is once, few, many or a size class.

>few|TRBV27|TRBD2|TRBJ2-1
CASSFLGLAGEQFF
TGTGCCAGCAGTTTCCTAGGACTAGCGGGGGAGCAGTTCTTC
>.|TRBV10-3|.|TRBJ2-7
CAISESQGLGWYEQYF
TGTGCCATCAGTGAGTCGCAGGGGCTTGGGTGGTACGAGCAGTACTTC
>few|TRBV12-5|TRBD1|TRBJ2-1
CASGFIEGAVNEQFF
TGTGCTAGTGGTTTCATAGAGGGGGCAGTCAATGAGCAGTTCTTC
>.|TRBV12-3/TRBV12-4|.|TRBJ2-1
CASMGGALNEQFF
TGTGCCAGCATGGGCGGGGCGTTAAATGAGCAGTTCTTC
>few|TRBV6-5|.|TRBJ2-3
CASSYSHGESTDTQYF
TGTGCCAGCAGTTACTCGCACGGGGAAAGCACAGATACGCAGTATTTT
>few|TRBV7-9|.|TRBJ2-5
CASSPLTLGGLQETQYF
TGTGCCAGCAGCCCCCTGACGTTGGGGGGGCTTCAAGAGACCCAGTACTTC
>.|TRBV6-1|.|TRBJ2-3
CASSDSFLSTDTQYF
TGTGCCAGCAGTGACAGCTTTCTCAGCACAGATACGCAGTATTTT
>few|TRBV6-2/TRBV6-3|TRBD1|TRBJ2-7
CASSLYGTVYEQYF
TGTGCCAGCAGCCTATATGGGACAGTATACGAGCAGTACTTC
>.|TRBV14|.|TRBJ2-3
CASSHGWNIQTDTQYF
TGTGCCAGCAGCCACGGATGGAATATTCAAACAGATACGCAGTATTTT
>few|TRBV12-3/TRBV12-4|.|TRBJ2-5
CASSPTASQETQYF
TGTGCCAGCAGCCCGACAGCCTCCCAAGAGACCCAGTACTTC
>.|TRBV7-9|TRBD1|TRBJ2-1
CASSSSGQGYNEQFF
TGTGCCAGCAGCTCCTCGGGACAGGGTTACAATGAGCAGTTCTTC
>.|TRBV6-5|.|TRBJ2-3
CASSYPRDTTDTQYF
TGTGCCAGCAGCTACCCTCGGGACACCACAGATACGCAGTATTTT
>.|TRBV12-3/TRBV12-4|.|TRBJ2-1
CASNSHQRMWDEQFF
TGTGCCAGCAATTCGCACCAGCGGATGTGGGATGAGCAGTTCTTC
>.|TRBV29-1|.|TRBJ1-1
CSVRGTLGGDSEAFF
TGCAGCGTTCGAGGGACCTTAGGGGGGGACTCTGAAGCTTTCTTT
>many|TRBV7-6|TRBD1|TRBJ1-2
CASSSESGTGGLGYTF
TGTGCCAGCAGCTCAGAATCCGGGACAGGGGGCCTTGGCTACACCTTC
>.|TRBV3-1|TRBD2|TRBJ2-5
CASSQSSGNHQETQYF
TGTGCCAGCAGCCAGAGTAGCGGGAACCACCAAGAGACCCAGTACTTC
>many|TRBV7-3|.|TRBJ2-3
CASSSYGGGLVDTQYF
TGTGCCAGCAGCTCCTACGGAGGGGGGCTTGTAGATACGCAGTATTTT
>.|TRBV29-1|.|TRBJ2-1
CSVHVPINEQFF
TGCAGCGTGCACGTTCCCATAAATGAGCAGTTCTTC
>.|TRBV28|TRBD1|TRBJ2-7
CASSLETGEDEQYF
TGTGCCAGCAGTTTAGAGACAGGGGAGGACGAGCAGTACTTC
>few|TRBV5-5|.|TRBJ1-5
CASSLVPGSNQPQHF
TGTGCCAGCAGCTTGGTTCCGGGAAGCAATCAGCCCCAGCATTTT
>.|TRBV9|.|TRBJ2-3
CASSSGTIDTDTQYF
TGTGCCAGCAGCTCCGGGACAATTGACACAGATACGCAGTATTTT
>.|TRBV5-1|.|TRBJ1-1
CASSLTEGTEAFF
TGCGCCAGCAGCTTGACAGAGGGCACTGAAGCTTTCTTT
>many|TRBV30|.|TRBJ2-3
CAWSVLRGDTQYF
TGTGCCTGGAGTGTACTAAGGGGAGATACGCAGTATTTT
>.|TRBV4-2|TRBD2|TRBJ2-7
CASSQVDSQRGVYEQYF
TGTGCCAGCAGCCAAGTTGATAGCCAGCGGGGGGTCTACGAGCAGTACTTC
>.|TRBV9|TRBD1|TRBJ2-7
CASSVGQSEQYF
TGTGCCAGCAGCGTGGGACAGAGCGAGCAGTACTTC
>.|TRBV9|.|TRBJ2-5
CASSVWDNYGETQYF
TGTGCCAGCAGCGTCTGGGACAACTACGGAGAGACCCAGTACTTC
>few|TRBV7-9|TRBD1|TRBJ1-6
CASSLTGTGYSPLHF
TGTGCCAGCAGCCTCACCGGGACAGGTTATTCACCCCTCCACTTT
>once|TRBV6-1|.|TRBJ2-7
CASSPSRGHRTQQYF
TGTGCCAGCAGTCCCTCTCGCGGACACCGTACGCAGCAGTACTTC
>.|TRBV27|TRBD1|TRBJ2-6
CASSYGTGVFGANVLTF
TGTGCCAGCAGTTATGGGACAGGGGTATTTGGGGCCAACGTCCTGACTTTC
>many|TRBV12-3/TRBV12-4|.|TRBJ2-2
CASSLGWNTGELFF
TGTGCCAGCAGTTTGGGGTGGAACACCGGGGAGCTGTTTTTT
>few|TRBV20-1|TRBD1|TRBJ2-5
CSAPQGILETQYF
TGCAGTGCTCCACAGGGGATCTTGGAGACCCAGTACTTC
>few|TRBV12-3/TRBV12-4|.|TRBJ2-1
CASSSGYGNEQFF
TGTGCCAGCAGCTCGGGATACGGGAATGAGCAGTTCTTC
>.|TRBV12-3/TRBV12-4|.|TRBJ2-3
CASSMAGATDTQYF
TGTGCCAGCAGTATGGCAGGGGCCACAGATACGCAGTATTTT
>few|TRBV12-3/TRBV12-4|TRBD2|TRBJ2-2
CASSLTGGADGELFF
TGTGCCAGCAGTTTAACCGGGGGGGCCGACGGGGAGCTGTTTTTT
>.|TRBV9|TRBD1|TRBJ1-2
CASSVADREGYGYTF
TGTGCCAGCAGCGTAGCGGACAGGGAAGGCTATGGCTACACCTTC
>many|TRBV12-3/TRBV12-4|.|TRBJ2-1
CASSLGFSYNEQFF
TGTGCCAGCAGTTTAGGTTTCTCCTACAATGAGCAGTTCTTC
>few|TRBV6-5|.|TRBJ2-5
CASSYLGVQETQYF
TGTGCCAGCAGTTACCTGGGGGTTCAAGAGACCCAGTACTTC
>.|TRBV4-2|TRBD1|TRBJ2-3
CASSHPRDRATDTQYF
TGTGCCAGCAGCCACCCCAGGGACAGGGCTACAGATACGCAGTATTTT